Listed below are T cell receptor beta chains from one sample, sequenced in a study of T cell responses to AZD1222 COVID-19 vaccine. Produced via immunoSEQ multiplex PCR; TCRdb's table is partial and in-frame only. The sample lists tens of thousands of clones; roughly 88% were seen once. The source was peripheral blood, collected on day 0 of AZD1222 vaccination. All receptors derive from an adult in good health. Each CDR3 is given with its conserved first and last residue. A D gene is named only where the DNA matches it firmly. Expanded clones get a size class; other rows say once, few or many, or leave the size out.

j_gene,abundance,v_gene,d_gene,CDR3aa,CDR3nt
TRBJ1-1,once,TRBV19,.,CASTRRQAGVAEAFF,TGTGCCAGTACCCGCCGGCAGGCCGGTGTTGCTGAAGCTTTCTTT
TRBJ1-1,.,TRBV29-1,.,CSVEEGNTEAFF,TGCAGCGTTGAGGAGGGGAACACTGAAGCTTTCTTT
TRBJ1-1,.,TRBV5-1,TRBD1,CASSVTGGRTEAFF,TGCGCCAGCAGTGTGACAGGGGGCAGGACTGAAGCTTTCTTT
TRBJ1-1,.,TRBV7-9,.,CASSYGVNTEAFF,TGTGCCAGCAGCTACGGGGTGAACACTGAAGCTTTCTTT
TRBJ1-6,.,TRBV18,TRBD1,CASSELAGGAGNSPLHF,TGTGCCAGTTCGGAGTTAGCAGGGGGCGCAGGGAATTCACCCCTCCACTTT
TRBJ1-1,once,TRBV11-1,.,CASSLVEGVGTEAFF,TGTGCCAGCAGCTTAGTCGAGGGGGTAGGGACTGAAGCTTTCTTT
TRBJ2-7,.,TRBV12-2,.,CASRPPLGQSYEQYF,TGTGCAAGTCGCCCTCCTTTAGGACAGAGCTACGAGCAGTACTTC
TRBJ2-1,.,TRBV7-2,.,CASSLGGLNPPNEQFF,TGTGCCAGCAGCCTAGGTGGGCTAAACCCCCCCAATGAGCAGTTCTTC
TRBJ2-3,.,TRBV2,.,CASRPGFGTDTQYF,TGTGCCAGCAGGCCGGGCTTTGGTACAGATACGCAGTATTTT
TRBJ2-1,.,TRBV6-2/TRBV6-3,.,CASSYLLGNEQFF,TGTGCCAGCAGTTACCTCCTGGGCAATGAGCAGTTCTTC
TRBJ2-1,.,TRBV5-8,.,CASSPTSYNEQFF,TGTGCCAGCAGCCCCACTTCCTACAATGAGCAGTTCTTC
TRBJ2-7,.,TRBV6-5,.,CASSYQGTHYEQYF,TGTGCCAGCAGTTACCAGGGGACCCACTACGAGCAGTACTTC
TRBJ1-1,.,TRBV6-5,TRBD1,CASRTDRGAFF,TGTGCCAGCAGGACAGACAGGGGAGCTTTCTTT
TRBJ1-5,.,TRBV20-1,.,CSASSSSAGDGSNQPQHF,TGCAGTGCTAGTTCCTCCTCGGCAGGGGACGGGAGCAATCAGCCCCAGCATTTT
TRBJ2-3,.,TRBV7-9,TRBD2,CASSSSSGGAFSTDTQYF,TGTGCCAGCAGCTCGTCTAGCGGGGGGGCCTTTAGCACAGATACGCAGTATTTT
TRBJ2-1,.,TRBV6-2/TRBV6-3,TRBD1,CASSYPEQGAGEQFF,TGTGCCAGCAGTTACCCCGAGCAGGGGGCCGGGGAGCAGTTCTTC
TRBJ1-1,.,TRBV7-9,.,CASISPPADTEAFF,TGTGCCAGCATCTCACCGCCCGCGGACACTGAAGCTTTCTTT
TRBJ1-5,.,TRBV19,.,CASSRWTIGEQPQHF,TGTGCCAGTAGTCGCTGGACGATTGGGGAGCAGCCCCAGCATTTT